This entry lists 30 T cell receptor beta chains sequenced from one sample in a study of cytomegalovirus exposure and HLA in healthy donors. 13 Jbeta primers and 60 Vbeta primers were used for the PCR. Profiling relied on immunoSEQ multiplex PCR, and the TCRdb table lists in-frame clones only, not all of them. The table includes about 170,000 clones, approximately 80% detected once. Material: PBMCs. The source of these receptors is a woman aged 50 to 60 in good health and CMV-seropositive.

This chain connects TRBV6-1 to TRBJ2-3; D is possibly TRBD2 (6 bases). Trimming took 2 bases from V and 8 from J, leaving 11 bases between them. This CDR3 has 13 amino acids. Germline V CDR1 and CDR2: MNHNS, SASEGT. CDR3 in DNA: TGTGCCAGCAGTGAACTAGCGAAAGGTACGCAGTATTTT. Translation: CASSELAKGTQYF.

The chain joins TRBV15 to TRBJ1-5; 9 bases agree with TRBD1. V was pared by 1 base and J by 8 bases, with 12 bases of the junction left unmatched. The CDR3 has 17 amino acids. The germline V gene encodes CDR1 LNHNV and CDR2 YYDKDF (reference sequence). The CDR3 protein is CATSRAGTGTFEEPQHF. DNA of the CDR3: TGTGCCACCAGCAGAGCCGGGACAGGGACTTTTGAGGAGCCCCAGCATTTT.

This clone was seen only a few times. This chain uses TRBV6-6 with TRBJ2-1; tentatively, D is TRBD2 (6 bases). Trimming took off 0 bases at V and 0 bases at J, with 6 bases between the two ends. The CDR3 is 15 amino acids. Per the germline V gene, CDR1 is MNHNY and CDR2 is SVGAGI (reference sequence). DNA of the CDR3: TGTGCCAGCAGTTACTCCGGGAGCTCCTACAATGAGCAGTTCTTC. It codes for CASSYSGSSYNEQFF.

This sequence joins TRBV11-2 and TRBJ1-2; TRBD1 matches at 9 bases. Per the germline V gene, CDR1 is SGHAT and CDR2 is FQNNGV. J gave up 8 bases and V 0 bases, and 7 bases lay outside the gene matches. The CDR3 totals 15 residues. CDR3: CASSLDDRGGEGYTF. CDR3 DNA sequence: TGTGCCAGCAGCTTAGACGACAGGGGGGGTGAAGGCTACACCTTC.

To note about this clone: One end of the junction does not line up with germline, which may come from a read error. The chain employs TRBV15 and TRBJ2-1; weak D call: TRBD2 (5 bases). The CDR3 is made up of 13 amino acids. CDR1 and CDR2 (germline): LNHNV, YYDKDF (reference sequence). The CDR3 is CATSMQGGGVLVF. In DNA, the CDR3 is TGTGCCACCAGCATGCAAGGAGGTGGGGTTTTGGTCTTC.

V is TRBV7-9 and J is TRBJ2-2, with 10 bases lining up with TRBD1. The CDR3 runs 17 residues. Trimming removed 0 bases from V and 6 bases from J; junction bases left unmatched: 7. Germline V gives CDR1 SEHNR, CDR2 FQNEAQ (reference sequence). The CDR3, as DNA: TGTGCCAGCAGCTTAGCTCTCGGGACAGGGGCTTCCGGGGAGCTGTTTTTT. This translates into CASSLALGTGASGELFF.

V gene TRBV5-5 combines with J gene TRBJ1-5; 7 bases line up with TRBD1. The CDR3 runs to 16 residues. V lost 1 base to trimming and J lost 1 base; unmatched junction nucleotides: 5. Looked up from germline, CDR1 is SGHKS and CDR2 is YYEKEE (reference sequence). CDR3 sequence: CASSLTDRVSNQPQHF. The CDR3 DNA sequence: TGTGCCAGCAGCTTGACCGACAGGGTCAGCAATCAGCCCCAGCATTTT.

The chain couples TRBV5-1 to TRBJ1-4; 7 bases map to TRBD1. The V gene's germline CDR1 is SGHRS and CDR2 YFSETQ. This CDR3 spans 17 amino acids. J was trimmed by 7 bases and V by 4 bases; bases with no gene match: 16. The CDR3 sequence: CASSQARGGERGEKLFF. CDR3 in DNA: TGCGCCAGCAGCCAGGCTAGAGGGGGCGAACGAGGTGAAAAACTGTTTTTT.

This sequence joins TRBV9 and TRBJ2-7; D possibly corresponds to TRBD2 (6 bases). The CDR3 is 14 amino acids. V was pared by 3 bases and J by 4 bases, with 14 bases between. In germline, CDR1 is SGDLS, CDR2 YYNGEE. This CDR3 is CASSGGTWGYEQYF. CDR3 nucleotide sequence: TGTGCCAGCAGCGGAGGGACTTGGGGTTACGAGCAGTACTTC.

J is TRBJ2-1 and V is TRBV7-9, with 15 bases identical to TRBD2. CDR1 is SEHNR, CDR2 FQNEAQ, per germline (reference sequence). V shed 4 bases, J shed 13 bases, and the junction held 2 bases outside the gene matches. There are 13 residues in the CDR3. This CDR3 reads CASSWGLAGGQFF. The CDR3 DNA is TGTGCCAGCAGCTGGGGACTAGCGGGGGGCCAGTTCTTC.

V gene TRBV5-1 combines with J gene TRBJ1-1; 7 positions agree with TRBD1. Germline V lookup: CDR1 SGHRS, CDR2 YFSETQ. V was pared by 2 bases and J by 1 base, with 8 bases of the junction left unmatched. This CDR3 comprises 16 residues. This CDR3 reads CASSLNGQVSNTEAFF. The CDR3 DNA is TGCGCCAGCAGCTTAAATGGACAGGTTTCGAACACTGAAGCTTTCTTT.

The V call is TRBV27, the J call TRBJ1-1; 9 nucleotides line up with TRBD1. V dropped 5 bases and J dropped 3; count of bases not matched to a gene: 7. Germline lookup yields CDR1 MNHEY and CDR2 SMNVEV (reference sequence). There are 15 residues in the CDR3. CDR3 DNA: TGTGCCAGCAGTCGCCAACAGGGGGCGCACACTGAAGCTTTCTTT. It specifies CASSRQQGAHTEAFF.

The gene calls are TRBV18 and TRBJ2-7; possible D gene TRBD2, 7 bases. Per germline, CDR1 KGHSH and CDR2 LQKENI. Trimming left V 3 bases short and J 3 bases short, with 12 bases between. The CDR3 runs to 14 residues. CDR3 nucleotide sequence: TGTGCCAGCTCACCCCGGAGGGGGGGCTACGAGCAGTACTTC. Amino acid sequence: CASSPRRGGYEQYF.

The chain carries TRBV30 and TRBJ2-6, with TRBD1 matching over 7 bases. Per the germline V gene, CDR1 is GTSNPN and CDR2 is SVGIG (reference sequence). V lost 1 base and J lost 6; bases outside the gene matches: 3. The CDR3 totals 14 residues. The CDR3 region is CAWSGQGKANVLTF. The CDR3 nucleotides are TGTGCCTGGAGTGGACAGGGAAAGGCCAACGTCCTGACTTTC.

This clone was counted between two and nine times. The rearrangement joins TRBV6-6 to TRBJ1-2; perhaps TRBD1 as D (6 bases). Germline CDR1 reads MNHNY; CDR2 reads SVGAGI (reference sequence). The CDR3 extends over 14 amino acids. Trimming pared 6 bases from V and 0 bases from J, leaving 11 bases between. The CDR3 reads CASRQGLSNYGYTF. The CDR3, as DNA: TGTGCCAGCAGGCAGGGGCTCTCTAACTATGGCTACACCTTC.

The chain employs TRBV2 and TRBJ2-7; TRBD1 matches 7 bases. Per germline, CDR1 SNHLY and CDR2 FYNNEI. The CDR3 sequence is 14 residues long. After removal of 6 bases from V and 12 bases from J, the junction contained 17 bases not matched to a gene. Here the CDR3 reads CASRGGQAARLRYF. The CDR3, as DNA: TGTGCCAGCAGGGGCGGACAGGCCGCTAGGCTCCGGTACTTC.

The CDR3 region is CASSHRTGGNTIYF. The CDR3 nucleotides read TGCGCCAGCAGCCATAGGACAGGCGGAAACACCATATATTTT. V and J are TRBV4-1 and TRBJ1-3, with 7 nucleotides matching TRBD1. CDR1 and CDR2 (germline): MGHRA, YSYEKL. The CDR3 spans 14 residues. The V gene end was trimmed by 3 bases and the J gene end by 4 bases; junction bases not matched to a gene: 3.

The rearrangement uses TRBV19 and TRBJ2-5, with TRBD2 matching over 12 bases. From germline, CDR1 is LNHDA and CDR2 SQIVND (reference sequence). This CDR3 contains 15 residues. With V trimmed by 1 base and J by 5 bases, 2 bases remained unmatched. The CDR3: CASSIGLAGAETQYF. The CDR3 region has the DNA TGTGCCAGTAGTATAGGACTAGCGGGAGCCGAGACCCAGTACTTC.

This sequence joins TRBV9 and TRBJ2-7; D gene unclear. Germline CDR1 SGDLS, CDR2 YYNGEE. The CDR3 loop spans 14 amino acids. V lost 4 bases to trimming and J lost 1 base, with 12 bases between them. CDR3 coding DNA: TGTGCCAGCAGCCCGTCAGGTTCGTCCTACGAGCAGTACTTC. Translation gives CASSPSGSSYEQYF.

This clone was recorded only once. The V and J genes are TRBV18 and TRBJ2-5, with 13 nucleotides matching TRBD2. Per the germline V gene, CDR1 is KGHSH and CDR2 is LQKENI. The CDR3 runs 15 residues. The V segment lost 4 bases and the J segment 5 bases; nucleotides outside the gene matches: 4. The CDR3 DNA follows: TGTGCCAGCTCACGCGGGACTAGCGGGGCCGAGACCCAGTACTTC. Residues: CASSRGTSGAETQYF.

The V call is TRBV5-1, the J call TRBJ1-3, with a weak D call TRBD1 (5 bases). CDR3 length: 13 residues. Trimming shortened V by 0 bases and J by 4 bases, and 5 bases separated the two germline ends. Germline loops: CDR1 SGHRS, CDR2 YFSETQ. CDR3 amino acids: CASSLDRGNTIYF. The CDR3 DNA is TGCGCCAGCAGCTTGGACAGGGGAAACACCATATATTTT.

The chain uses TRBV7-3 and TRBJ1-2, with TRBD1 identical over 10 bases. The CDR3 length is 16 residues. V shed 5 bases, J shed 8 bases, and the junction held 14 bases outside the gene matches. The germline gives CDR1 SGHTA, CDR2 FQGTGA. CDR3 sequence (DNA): TGTGCCAGCAGCCAAACCCCGATGGGACAGGGGCAAGGCTACACCTTC. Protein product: CASSQTPMGQGQGYTF.

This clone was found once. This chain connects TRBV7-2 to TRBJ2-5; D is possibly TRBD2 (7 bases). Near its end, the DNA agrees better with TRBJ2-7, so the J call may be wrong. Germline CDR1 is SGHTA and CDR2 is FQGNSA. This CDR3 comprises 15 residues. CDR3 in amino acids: CASSLVAGAPYEQYF. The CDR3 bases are TGTGCCAGCAGCTTAGTTGCGGGGGCCCCCTACGAGCAGTACTTC.

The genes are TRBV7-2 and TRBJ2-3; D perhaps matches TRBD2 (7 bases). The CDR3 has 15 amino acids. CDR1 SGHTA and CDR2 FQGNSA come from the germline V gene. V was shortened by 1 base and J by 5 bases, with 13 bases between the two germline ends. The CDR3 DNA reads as TGTGCCAGCAGCTTAGTTTGGGGGGGGCGAGATACGCAGTATTTT. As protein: CASSLVWGGRDTQYF.

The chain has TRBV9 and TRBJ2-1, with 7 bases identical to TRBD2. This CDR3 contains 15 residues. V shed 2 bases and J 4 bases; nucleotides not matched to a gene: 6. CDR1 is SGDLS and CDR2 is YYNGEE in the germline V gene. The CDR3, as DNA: TGTGCCAGCAGCGTCGGGACTAAGCGTTACAATGAGCAGTTCTTC. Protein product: CASSVGTKRYNEQFF.

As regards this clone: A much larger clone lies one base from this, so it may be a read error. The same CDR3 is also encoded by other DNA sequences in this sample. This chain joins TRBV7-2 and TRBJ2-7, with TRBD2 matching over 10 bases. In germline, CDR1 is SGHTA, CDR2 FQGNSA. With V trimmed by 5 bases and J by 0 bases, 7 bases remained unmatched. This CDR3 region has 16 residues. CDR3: CASSPRASGGSYEQYF. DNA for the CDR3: TGTGCCAGCAGCCCCCGGGCTAGCGGGGGCTCCTACGAGCAGTACTTC.

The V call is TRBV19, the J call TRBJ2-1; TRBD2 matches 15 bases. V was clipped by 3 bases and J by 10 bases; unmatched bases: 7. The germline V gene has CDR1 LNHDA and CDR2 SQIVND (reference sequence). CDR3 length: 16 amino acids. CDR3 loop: CASSIAGLAGGREQFF. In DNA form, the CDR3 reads TGTGCCAGTAGTATTGCAGGACTAGCGGGGGGGCGCGAGCAGTTCTTC. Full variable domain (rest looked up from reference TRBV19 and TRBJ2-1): DGGITQSPKYLFRKEGQNVTLSCEQNLNHDAMYWYRQDPGQGLRLIYYSQIVNDFQKGDIAEGYSVSREKKESFPLTVTSAQKNPTAFYLCASSIAGLAGGREQFFGPGTRLTVL.

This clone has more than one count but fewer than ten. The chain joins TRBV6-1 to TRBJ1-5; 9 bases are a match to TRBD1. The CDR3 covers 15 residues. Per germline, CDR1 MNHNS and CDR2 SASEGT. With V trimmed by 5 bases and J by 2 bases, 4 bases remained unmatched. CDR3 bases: TGTGCCAGCAGTACGGGACAGGGAGGCAATCAGCCCCAGCATTTT. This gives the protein CASSTGQGGNQPQHF.

CDR3 DNA: TGTGCCAGCAGTTTGGTATGGACAGGGACTGGAAACACCATATATTTT. Its translation: CASSLVWTGTGNTIYF. The V gene is TRBV28, the J gene TRBJ1-3, with TRBD1 matching over 8 bases. The CDR3 totals 16 residues. Germline CDR1 MDHEN, CDR2 SYDVKM. V lost 3 bases and J lost 2; bases outside the gene matches: 6. Filled out from reference TRBV28 and TRBJ1-3, the complete variable domain reads DVKVTQSSRYLVKRTGEKVFLECVQDMDHENMFWYRQDPGLGLRLIYFSYDVKMKEKGDIPEGYSVSREKKERFSLILESASTNQTSMYLCASSLVWTGTGNTIYFGEGSWLTVV.

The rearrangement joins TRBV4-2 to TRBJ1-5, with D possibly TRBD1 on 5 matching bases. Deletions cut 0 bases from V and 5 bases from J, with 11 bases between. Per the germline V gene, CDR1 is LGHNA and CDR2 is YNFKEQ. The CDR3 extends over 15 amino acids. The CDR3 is CASSQDLQGHQPQHF. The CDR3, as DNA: TGTGCCAGCAGCCAAGATCTGCAGGGCCATCAGCCCCAGCATTTT.